The 2 T cell receptor beta chains in this list originate from one sample, sequenced in a study of Tregs in tolerant kidney transplant recipients. Clones were read by immunoSEQ multiplex PCR, and TCRdb kept only the in-frame ones, dropping some. The data show 65,000 to 85,000 clones, with about 91% seen just once and around 1.5% held by the top ten. Related graft donors supplied nonmyeloablative bone marrow transplants, and mixed chimerism was transient. The source was CD4+ T cells from blood (PBMCs), collected 24 months after the transplant. These receptor sequences come from a human patient who received a combined kidney and bone marrow transplant. The T cells may partly be graft donor cells.

This chain uses TRBV7-8 with TRBJ2-6; perhaps TRBD1 as D (5 bases). The CDR3 is made up of 17 amino acids. Germline CDR1 and CDR2: SGHVS and FQNEAQ. Between the trimmed V and J ends, which lost 2 bases and 0 bases, there was a span of 11 bases. Here the CDR3 reads CASSLSPGSSGANVLTF. The CDR3, as DNA: TGTGCCAGCAGCTTAAGTCCAGGGTCCTCTGGGGCCAACGTCCTGACTTTC.

The genes are TRBV5-1 and TRBJ2-7; 9 bases map to TRBD2. CDR3 length: 14 residues. V lost 7 bases and J lost 2; bases outside the gene matches: 7. Germline V gene data show CDR1 as SGHRS and CDR2 as YFSETQ. The CDR3 loop reads CASADSGSTYEQYF. Written as DNA, the CDR3 is TGCGCCAGCGCCGATAGCGGGAGCACCTACGAGCAGTACTTC.